Following are 18 T cell receptor beta chains from one sample sequenced in a study of technical replicates of blood from several donors. The data were produced by immunoSEQ multiplex PCR, yet TCRdb's version contains in-frame clones alone and is incomplete. The sample carries tens of thousands of clones, roughly 95% recorded once. Sequencing was done on a sample of T cells isolated from PBMCs. The origin of the receptors is a human donor in good health.

In DNA, the CDR3 is TGCAGCGTGGGACAGGGAGGCAATCAGCCCCAGCATTTT. It encodes CSVGQGGNQPQHF. The chain recombines TRBV29-1 with TRBJ1-5; TRBD1 aligns across 9 bases. The germline gives CDR1 SQVTM, CDR2 ANQGSEA. The CDR3 contains 13 residues. The V segment lost 6 bases and the J segment 2 bases; nucleotides outside the gene matches: 2.

The chain recombines TRBV11-3 with TRBJ2-2; TRBD2 is a possible D gene (5 bases). Germline CDR1 reads SGHNT; CDR2 reads YENEEA. This CDR3 comprises 14 residues. The V gene lost 3 bases and the J gene lost 8 bases, with 13 bases spanning the gap. CDR3 loop: CASSFLEVRGELFF. CDR3 nucleotide sequence: TGTGCCAGCAGCTTCCTGGAGGTCAGGGGGGAGCTGTTTTTT.

The chain uses TRBV4-1 and TRBJ2-2; 7 bases line up with TRBD2. Germline V gives CDR1 MGHRA, CDR2 YSYEKL. CDR3 length equals 16 residues. V trimming: 1 base; J trimming: 0 bases; junction bases outside the gene matches: 2. The CDR3 loop is CASSQVLAANTGELFF. For the CDR3, the DNA is TGCGCCAGCAGCCAAGTCCTAGCGGCGAACACCGGGGAGCTGTTTTTT.

This clone was counted a few times. This rearrangement joins TRBV2 to TRBJ2-1; D uncertain. The germline gives CDR1 SNHLY, CDR2 FYNNEI. The CDR3 consists of 13 residues. Trimming removed 6 bases from V and 6 bases from J, with 12 bases in between. CDR3 region: CASSHESGNEQFF. CDR3 DNA: TGTGCCAGCAGCCACGAGTCAGGCAATGAGCAGTTCTTC.

The V gene is TRBV7-3, the J gene TRBJ2-4; TRBD2 matches at 7 bases. The germline V gene has CDR1 SGHTA and CDR2 FQGTGA. The junction had 13 bases not matched to a gene; V was cut back by 2 bases and J by 6 bases. The CDR3 runs to 17 residues. CDR3 region: CASSLLPSSAGVNIQYF. CDR3 bases: TGTGCCAGCAGCTTACTCCCATCTAGCGCGGGAGTAAACATTCAGTACTTC.

The chain carries TRBV30 and TRBJ1-1; D ambiguous. The CDR3 consists of 12 residues. V was pared by 5 bases and J by 2 bases, with 9 bases between. Germline loops: CDR1 GTSNPN, CDR2 SVGIG (reference sequence). CDR3 bases: TGTGCCTGGTACTACACTAACACTGAAGCTTTCTTT. Encoded protein: CAWYYTNTEAFF.

CDR3 DNA sequence: TGTGCCAGCAGGCAACGGGACACCTCTAATGAAAAACTGTTTTTT. This codes for CASRQRDTSNEKLFF. V and J are TRBV7-2 and TRBJ1-4; TRBD1 is a possible D gene (6 bases). Per the germline V gene, CDR1 is SGHTA and CDR2 is FQGNSA. This CDR3 contains 15 residues. Trimming stripped 6 bases from V and 3 bases from J, with 14 bases between.

This clone was picked up one time. The gene calls are TRBV28 and TRBJ2-3; TRBD1 aligns across 10 bases. Germline V gene data show CDR1 as MDHEN and CDR2 as SYDVKM. This CDR3 has 19 residues. V was clipped by 9 bases and J by 1 base; unmatched bases: 19. The CDR3 region is CASIPGTGETGRGTDTQYF. DNA of the CDR3: TGTGCCAGTATACCCGGGACAGGGGAAACAGGAAGGGGCACAGATACGCAGTATTTT.

The rearrangement links TRBV5-1 to TRBJ1-4; TRBD1 agrees at 8 bases. This CDR3 comprises 16 residues. The germline CDR1 and CDR2 sequences are SGHRS and YFSETQ. J was trimmed by 8 bases and V by 0 bases; bases with no gene match: 9. The DNA for the CDR3 is TGCGCCAGCAGCTTGGCCTTGACAGGGGTAGTAGAAAAACTGTTTTTT. It is translated as CASSLALTGVVEKLFF.

The chain carries TRBV6-1 and TRBJ1-1; D call uncertain. Germline V gene lookup returns CDR1 MNHNS and CDR2 SASEGT. V was clipped by 8 bases and J by 3 bases, with 7 bases between them. This CDR3 has 11 residues. CDR3 region: CASQTYTEAFF. In nucleotides, the CDR3 is TGTGCCAGCCAGACTTACACTGAAGCTTTCTTT.

The chain carries TRBV4-3 and TRBJ1-2, with D perhaps TRBD1 (5 bases). V lost 4 bases to trimming and J lost 0 bases, with 21 bases between them. From germline, CDR1 is LGHNA and CDR2 YSLEER. The CDR3 extends over 18 amino acids. The CDR3 sequence is CASSPDRSTLGPNYGYTF. The CDR3 bases are TGCGCCAGCAGCCCAGACAGATCTACACTAGGGCCTAACTATGGCTACACCTTC.

The chain combines TRBV19 with TRBJ2-3; 8 nucleotides align to TRBD2. This CDR3 is 16 amino acids long. Germline trimming cut 5 bases from V and 4 bases from J; bases unmatched to any gene: 11. Germline V gene lookup returns CDR1 LNHDA and CDR2 SQIVND (reference sequence). The CDR3 here is CASSSYGGRPADTQYF. In nucleotides, the CDR3 is TGTGCCAGTAGTTCTTACGGCGGGAGGCCGGCAGATACGCAGTATTTT.

V is TRBV6-5 and J is TRBJ1-2; the D is unclear. Germline values: CDR1 MNHEY, CDR2 SVGAGI. V was pared by 2 bases and J by 0 bases, with 4 bases between. CDR3 size: 13 residues. The CDR3, as DNA: TGTGCCAGCAGTTACCGTACTAACTATGGCTACACCTTC. It is translated as CASSYRTNYGYTF.

The gene calls are TRBV7-3 and TRBJ2-7; TRBD2 agrees at 8 bases. Germline values: CDR1 SGHTA, CDR2 FQGTGA. After removal of 2 bases from V and 2 bases from J, the junction contained 5 bases not matched to a gene. The CDR3 sequence is 15 residues long. The CDR3 sequence: CASSLHGGGTYEQYF. CDR3 DNA sequence: TGTGCCAGCAGCTTACACGGCGGGGGGACCTACGAGCAGTACTTC.

This rearrangement joins TRBV4-1 to TRBJ2-7; D remains unclear. Per the germline V gene, CDR1 is MGHRA and CDR2 is YSYEKL. V shed 3 bases and J shed 3 bases, with 18 bases lying between them. This CDR3 is built from 16 residues. CDR3 sequence reads: CASSHTLTSPFYEQYF. CDR3 coding DNA: TGCGCCAGCAGCCATACCTTGACATCCCCATTCTACGAGCAGTACTTC.

J is TRBJ2-1 and V is TRBV4-2; 7 bases map to TRBD1. The CDR3 covers 16 residues. Germline CDR1 and CDR2: LGHNA and YNFKEQ. The junction had 12 bases not matched to a gene; V was cut back by 4 bases and J by 6 bases. CDR3: CASSPSLTGLGNEQFF. The CDR3 nucleotides read TGTGCCAGCAGCCCATCCTTGACAGGGCTGGGCAATGAGCAGTTCTTC.

This rearrangement joins TRBV4-1 to TRBJ1-5; 8 bases are a match to TRBD1. V was clipped by 1 base and J by 0 bases; unmatched bases: 5. This CDR3 has 17 amino acids. Germline CDR1 and CDR2: MGHRA and YSYEKL. CDR3 nucleotides: TGCGCCAGCAGCCAAGCAATGACAGGGGATAGCAATCAGCCCCAGCATTTT. Protein sequence: CASSQAMTGDSNQPQHF.

V gene TRBV5-4 combines with J gene TRBJ2-1; 8 bases agree with TRBD1. This CDR3 spans 15 amino acids. The germline V gene has CDR1 SGHNT and CDR2 YYREEE (reference sequence). With 4 bases clipped from V and 4 bases from J, the junction kept 7 bases outside the gene matches. The CDR3 nucleotides read TGTGCCAGCAGCAAGGGGACAGGAGGGTACAATGAGCAGTTCTTC. Protein product: CASSKGTGGYNEQFF.